Listed here is a single T cell receptor (beta chain). The antigen is not known. CDR3 length equals 12 residues. The data are from a study of T cell responses to AZD1222 COVID-19 vaccine. Using immunoSEQ multiplex PCR, the repertoire was profiled, and TCRdb retains in-frame clones only, with some absent. The profile covers roughly 110,000 clones, with about 89% appearing a single time and approximately 4.9% taken by the ten largest. General observations from the study: Scientists sampled the repertoires only once the peak T cell response had passed. Receipt of two AZD1222 doses was followed by a rise in Spike-specific TCR breadth and depth. CD4 TCRs covered the whole spike, strongest at regions 160-218 and 743-854. Donors were chiefly white British, with a greater number of females, and clonal diversity was perhaps underestimated.

The TCR was taken from an adult in good health. The rearrangement links TRBV12-2 to TRBJ2-7; the table's D call TRBD2 went unverified against the DNA. TRBV12-2 is listed as a pseudogene. Source: peripheral blood, taken on day 0 of AZD1222 vaccination. For the CDR3, the DNA is TGTGCAAGTCGCCGGTCCGCCTACGAGCAGTACTTC. This translates into CASRRSAYEQYF.